This TCR beta chain is from a study of tumor-infiltrating lymphocytes in primary liver carcinoma. Study results and caveats: A significantly higher top-250-clone fraction was recorded for tumors than for blood (p = 0.039).

A word on this clonotype: Antigen: not known. One end of the junction does not line up with germline, which may come from a read error.

Making TCR beta cDNA involved around 500 ng total RNA and a constant-region primer. Sequencing libraries for TCR beta derived from three nested multiplex PCR rounds that used slightly modified ARM-PCR. Rounds one and two of PCR, each of around 9 cycles, were primed with TRBV1-TRBV30 forward primers and a C-beta reverse primer. MiXCR, run by TCRdb on the multiplex PCR reads, gives a single entry per CDR3 protein. Among about 37,000 distinct CDR3 sequences listed, more than 70% were seen once. Germline V CDR1 and CDR2: SQVTM, ANQGSEA. There are 12 residues in the CDR3. Total RNA and DNA came together from 20-30 mg of bulk tissue without cell sorting.

Material: tumor-adjacent normal liver tissue. V gene TRBV29-1 combines with J gene TRBJ2-2; D could derive from TRBD1 or TRBD2 (5 bases each). This sequence was found in a man aged 40-55 years with primary liver carcinoma and hepatitis B virus infection. The CDR3 spells CSVPEGSVELFF. The CDR3 nucleotides read TGCAGCGTGCCTGAGGGGAGCGTGGAGCTGTTCTTT.